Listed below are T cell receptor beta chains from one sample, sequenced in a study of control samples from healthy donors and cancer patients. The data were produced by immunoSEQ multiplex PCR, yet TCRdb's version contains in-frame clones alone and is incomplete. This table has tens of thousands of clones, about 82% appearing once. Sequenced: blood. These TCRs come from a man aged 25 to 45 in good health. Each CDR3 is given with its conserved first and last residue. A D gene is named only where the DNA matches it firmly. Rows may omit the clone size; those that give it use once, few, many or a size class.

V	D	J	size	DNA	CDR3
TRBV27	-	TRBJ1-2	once	TGTGCCAGCAGTATTGGACTGACCTATGGCTACACCTTC	CASSIGLTYGYTF
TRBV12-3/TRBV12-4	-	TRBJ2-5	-	TGTGCCAGCAGTTTACTTCAAGGCGAGACCCAGTACTTC	CASSLLQGETQYF
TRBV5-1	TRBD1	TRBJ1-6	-	TGCGCCAGCAGCTTTGGCCGGGACAGTAATTCACCCCTCCACTTT	CASSFGRDSNSPLHF
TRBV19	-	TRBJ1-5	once	TGTGCCAGTAGTGCACCCCCACAGGGAATGTTGAGCAATCAGCCCCAGCATTTT	CASSAPPQGMLSNQPQHF
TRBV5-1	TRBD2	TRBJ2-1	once	TGCGCCAGCAGCCCGGACGGGACTAGTCGTTATGAGCAGTTCTTC	CASSPDGTSRYEQFF
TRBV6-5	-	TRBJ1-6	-	TGTGCCAGCAGTCCCGGGCGTTCACCCCTCCACTTT	CASSPGRSPLHF
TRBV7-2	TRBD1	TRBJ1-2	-	TGTGCCAGCAGCCGGGACAGCGATGCCTATGGCTACACCTTC	CASSRDSDAYGYTF
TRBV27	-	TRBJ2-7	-	TGTGCCAGCAGTCCTCCACAGGCACTCTCCTACGAGCAGTACTTC	CASSPPQALSYEQYF
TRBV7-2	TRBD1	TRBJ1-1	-	TGTGCCAGCAGCTTCGGGCTCGGACAGGGTGGGACTGAAGCTTTCTTT	CASSFGLGQGGTEAFF
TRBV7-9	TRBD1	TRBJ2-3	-	TGTGCCAGCACTCCGGGACAGGGGAATACAGATACGCAGTATTTT	CASTPGQGNTDTQYF
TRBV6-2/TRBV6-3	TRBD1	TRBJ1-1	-	TGTGCCAGCAGTTCCCCCGAACAGGGGGACACTGAAGCTTTCTTT	CASSSPEQGDTEAFF
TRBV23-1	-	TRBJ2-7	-	TGCGCCAGCAGTCCGGTCGAACAGGCCTACGAGCAGTACTTC	CASSPVEQAYEQYF
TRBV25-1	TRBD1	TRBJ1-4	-	TGTGCCAGCAGTGAATCTGCGGGACAGGACCATGAAAAACTGTTTTTT	CASSESAGQDHEKLFF
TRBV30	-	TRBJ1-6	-	TGTGCCTCAACGACCGCGAGCTCCTATAATTCACCCCTCCACTTT	CASTTASSYNSPLHF
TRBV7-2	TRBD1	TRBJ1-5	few	TGTGCCAGCAGCCCCACGACAGGGGAACCTTATCAGCCCCAGCATTTT	CASSPTTGEPYQPQHF
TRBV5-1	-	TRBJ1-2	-	TGCGCCAGCAGCTTGTCGGGGGAAGGGGGCTACACCTTC	CASSLSGEGGYTF
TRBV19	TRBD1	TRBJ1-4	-	TGTGCCAGTAGAAGAAACCCGGGACAGGGAAAGGAAAAACTGTTTTTT	CASRRNPGQGKEKLFF
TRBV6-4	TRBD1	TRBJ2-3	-	TGTGCCAGCAGTGACTCTGGACAGGGCTATCAGTATTTT	CASSDSGQGYQYF
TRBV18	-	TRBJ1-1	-	TGTGCCAGCTCACCGACAGTTGGTGGGACTGAAGCTTTCTTT	CASSPTVGGTEAFF
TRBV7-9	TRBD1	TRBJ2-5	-	TGTGCCAGCAGCTTCCCAGGGGGCCGAGAGACCCAGTACTTC	CASSFPGGRETQYF
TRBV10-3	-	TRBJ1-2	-	TGTGCCATCAGTGAGCCGACAGTAAACTATGGCTACACCTTC	CAISEPTVNYGYTF
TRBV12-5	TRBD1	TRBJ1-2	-	TGTGCTAGGGGTTTAGGGCGGGGGCAGGGGGCCGGTGGCTACACCTTC	CARGLGRGQGAGGYTF
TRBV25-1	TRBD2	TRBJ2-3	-	TGTGCCAGCAGTGAATCGGCGACTAGCGGTGGCACAGATACGCAGTATTTT	CASSESATSGGTDTQYF
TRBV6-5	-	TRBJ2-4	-	TGTGCCAGCGAAAAAAACATTCAGTACTTC	CASEKNIQYF
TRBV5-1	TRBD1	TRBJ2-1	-	TGCGCCAGCAGCTTTGGGGGGACAGGGCTCGATGAGCAGTTCTTC	CASSFGGTGLDEQFF
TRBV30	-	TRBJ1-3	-	TGTGCCTGGAGTGTACAATTTCCCTCTGGAAACACCATATATTTT	CAWSVQFPSGNTIYF
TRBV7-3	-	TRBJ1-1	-	TGTGCCAGCAGCCCCTCCTTGAACACTGAAGCTTTCTTT	CASSPSLNTEAFF
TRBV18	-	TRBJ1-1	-	TGTGCCAGCTCACCACAGGGGCGGAGCACTGAAGCTTTCTTT	CASSPQGRSTEAFF
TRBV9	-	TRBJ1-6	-	TGTGCCAGCAGTGGGACTAGAAATAATTCACCCCTCCACTTT	CASSGTRNNSPLHF
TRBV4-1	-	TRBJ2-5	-	TGCGCCAGCAGCCTTCCGGGCACACAAGAGACCCAGTACTTC	CASSLPGTQETQYF
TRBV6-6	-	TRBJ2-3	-	TGTGCCAGCAGTTACGAGGGTTATGGTGCAGATACGCAGTATTTT	CASSYEGYGADTQYF
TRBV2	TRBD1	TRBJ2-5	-	TGTGCCAGCGACAGGGAAGAGACCCAGTACTTC	CASDREETQYF
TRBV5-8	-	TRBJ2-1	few	TGTGCCAGCAGCTTTTGGGGGCGCGTGGGCCTTAACAATGAGCAGTTCTTC	CASSFWGRVGLNNEQFF
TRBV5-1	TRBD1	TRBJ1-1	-	TGCGCCAGCAGCATAACAGGGGGAGAAACTGAAGCTTTCTTT	CASSITGGETEAFF
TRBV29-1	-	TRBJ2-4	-	TGCAGCGTCGGCCTAGCCAAAAACATTCAGTACTTC	CSVGLAKNIQYF
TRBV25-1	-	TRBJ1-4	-	TGTGCCAGCAGTGATCCCCTTATCTCAACTAATGAAAAACTGTTTTTT	CASSDPLISTNEKLFF
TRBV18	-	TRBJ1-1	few	TGTGCCAGCTCACTCAGGGATAACACTGAAGCTTTCTTT	CASSLRDNTEAFF
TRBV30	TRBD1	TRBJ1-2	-	TGTGCCTGGAGGGCTAGACAGGGAGTGTCTGGCTACACCTTC	CAWRARQGVSGYTF
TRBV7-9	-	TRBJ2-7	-	TGTGCCAGCAGTTCAACAGGGGAGGGTCCCTACGAGCAGTACTTC	CASSSTGEGPYEQYF
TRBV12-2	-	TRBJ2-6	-	TGTGCAAGGCGCTTAGCGGGGGGGACAGCGGTCTCTGGGGCCAACGTCCTGACTTTC	CARRLAGGTAVSGANVLTF
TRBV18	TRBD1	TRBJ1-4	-	TGTGCCAGCTCACCCGGACAGGTGGAAGGTTGGAAACTGTTTTTT	CASSPGQVEGWKLFF
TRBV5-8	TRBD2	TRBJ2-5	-	TGTGCCAGCAGCTTGCCTAGCGGGACCGGACAAGAGACCCAGTACTTC	CASSLPSGTGQETQYF
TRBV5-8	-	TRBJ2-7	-	TGTGCCAGCAGCTCCTCTAGGTCCCGTTCTACCTTC	CASSSSRSRSTF
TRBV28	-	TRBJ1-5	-	TGTGCCAGCGAATGGTCGGCTAGCAATCAGCCCCAGCATTTT	CASEWSASNQPQHF
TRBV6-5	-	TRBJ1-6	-	TGTGCCAGCACCCAGGGAGTCGACAATTCACCCCTCCACTTT	CASTQGVDNSPLHF